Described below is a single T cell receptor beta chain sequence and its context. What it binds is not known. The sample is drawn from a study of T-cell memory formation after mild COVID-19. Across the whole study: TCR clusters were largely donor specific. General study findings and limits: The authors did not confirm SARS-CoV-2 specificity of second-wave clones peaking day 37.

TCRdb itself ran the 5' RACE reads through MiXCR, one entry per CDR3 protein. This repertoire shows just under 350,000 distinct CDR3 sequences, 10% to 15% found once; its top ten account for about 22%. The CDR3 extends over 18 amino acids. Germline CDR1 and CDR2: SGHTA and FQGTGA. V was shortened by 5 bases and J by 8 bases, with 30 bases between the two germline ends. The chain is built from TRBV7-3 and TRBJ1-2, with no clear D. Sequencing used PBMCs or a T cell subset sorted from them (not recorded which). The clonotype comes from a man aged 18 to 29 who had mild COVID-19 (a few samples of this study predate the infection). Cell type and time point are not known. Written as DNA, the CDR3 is TGTGCCAGCAGCCCGTACCTCTCCCGGGAATCGCCCCTTGACGGCTACACCTTC. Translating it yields CASSPYLSRESPLDGYTF.